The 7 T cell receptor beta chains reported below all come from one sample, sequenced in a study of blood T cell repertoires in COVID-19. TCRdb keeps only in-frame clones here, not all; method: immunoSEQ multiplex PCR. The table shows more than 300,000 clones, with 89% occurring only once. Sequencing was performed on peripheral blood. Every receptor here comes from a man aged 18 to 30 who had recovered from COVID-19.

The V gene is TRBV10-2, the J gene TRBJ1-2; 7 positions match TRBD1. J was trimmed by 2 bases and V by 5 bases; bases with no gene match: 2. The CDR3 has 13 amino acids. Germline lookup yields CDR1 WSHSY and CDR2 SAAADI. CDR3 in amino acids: CASSPDRNYGYTF. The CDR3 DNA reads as TGCGCCAGCAGTCCGGACAGGAACTATGGCTACACCTTC.

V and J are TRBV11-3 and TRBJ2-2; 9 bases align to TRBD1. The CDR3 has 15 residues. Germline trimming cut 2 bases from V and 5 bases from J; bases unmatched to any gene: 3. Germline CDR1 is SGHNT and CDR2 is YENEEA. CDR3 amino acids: CASSLPGQGTGELFF. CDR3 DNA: TGTGCCAGCAGCTTACCGGGACAGGGAACCGGGGAGCTGTTTTTT.

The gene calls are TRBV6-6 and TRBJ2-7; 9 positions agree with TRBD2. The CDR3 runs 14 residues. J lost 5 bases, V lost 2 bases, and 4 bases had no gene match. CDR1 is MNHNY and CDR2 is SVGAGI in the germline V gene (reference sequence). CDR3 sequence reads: CASSYGGRADEQYF. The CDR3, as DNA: TGTGCCAGCAGTTACGGCGGGAGGGCCGACGAGCAGTACTTC.

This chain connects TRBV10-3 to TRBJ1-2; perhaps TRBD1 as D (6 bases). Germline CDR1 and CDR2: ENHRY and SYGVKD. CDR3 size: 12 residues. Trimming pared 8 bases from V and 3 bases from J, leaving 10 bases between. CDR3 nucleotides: TGTGCCATCTATAGGACAGACTATGGCTACACCTTC. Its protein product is CAIYRTDYGYTF.

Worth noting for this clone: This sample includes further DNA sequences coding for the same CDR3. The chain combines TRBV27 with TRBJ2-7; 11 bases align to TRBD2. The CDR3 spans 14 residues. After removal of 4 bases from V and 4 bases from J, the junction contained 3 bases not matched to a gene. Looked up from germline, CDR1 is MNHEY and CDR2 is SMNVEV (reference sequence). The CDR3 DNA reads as TGTGCCAGCAGTTCCGGGACTAGCGGTTACGAGCAGTACTTC. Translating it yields CASSSGTSGYEQYF.

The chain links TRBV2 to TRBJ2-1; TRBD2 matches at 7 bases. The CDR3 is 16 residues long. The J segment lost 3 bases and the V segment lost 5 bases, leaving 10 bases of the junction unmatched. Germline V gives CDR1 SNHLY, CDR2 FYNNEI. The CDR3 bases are TGTGCCAGCAGTATCCGGAACAGCGGGAACTACAATGAGCAGTTCTTC. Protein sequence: CASSIRNSGNYNEQFF. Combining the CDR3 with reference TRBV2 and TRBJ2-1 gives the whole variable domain EPEVTQTPSHQVTQMGQEVILRCVPISNHLYFYWYRQILGQKVEFLVSFYNNEISEKSEIFDDQFSVERPDGSNFTLKIRSTKLEDSAMYFCASSIRNSGNYNEQFFGPGTRLTVL.

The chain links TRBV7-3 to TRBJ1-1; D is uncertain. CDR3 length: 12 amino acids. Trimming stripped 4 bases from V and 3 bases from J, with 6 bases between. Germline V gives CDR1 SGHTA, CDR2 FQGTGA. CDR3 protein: CASSSADTEAFF. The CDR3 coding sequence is TGTGCCAGCAGCTCCGCGGACACTGAAGCTTTCTTT. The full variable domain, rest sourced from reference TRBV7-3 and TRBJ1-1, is GAGVSQTPSNKVTEKGKYVELRCDPISGHTALYWYRQSLGQGPEFLIYFQGTGAADDSGLPNDRFFAVRPEGSVSTLKIQRTERGDSAVYLCASSSADTEAFFGQGTRLTVV.